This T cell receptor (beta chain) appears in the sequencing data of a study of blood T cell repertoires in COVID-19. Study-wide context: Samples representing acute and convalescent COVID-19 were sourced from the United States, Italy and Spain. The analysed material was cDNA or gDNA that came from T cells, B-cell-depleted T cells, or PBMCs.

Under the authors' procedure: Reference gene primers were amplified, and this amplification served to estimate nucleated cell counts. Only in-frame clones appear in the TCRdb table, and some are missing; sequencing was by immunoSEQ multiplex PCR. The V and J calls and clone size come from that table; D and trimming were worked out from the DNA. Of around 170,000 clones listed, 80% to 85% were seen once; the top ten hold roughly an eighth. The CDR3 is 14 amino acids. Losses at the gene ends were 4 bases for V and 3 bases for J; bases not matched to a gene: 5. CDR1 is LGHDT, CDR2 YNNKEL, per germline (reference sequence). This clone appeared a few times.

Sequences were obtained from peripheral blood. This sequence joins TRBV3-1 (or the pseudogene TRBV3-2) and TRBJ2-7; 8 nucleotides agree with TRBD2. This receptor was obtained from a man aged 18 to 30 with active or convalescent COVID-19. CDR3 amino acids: CASSRGGQGYEQYF. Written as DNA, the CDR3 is TGTGCCAGCAGCCGCGGGGGGCAAGGCTACGAGCAGTACTTC.